Listed here is a single TCR beta chain. Here immunoSEQ multiplex PCR was the method, and the copy in TCRdb shows in-frame clones only, minus some. The repertoire holds 100,000 to 120,000 clones, with 75% to 90% as singletons. The CDR3 is 20 residues long. The germline gives CDR1 LGHNA, CDR2 YSLEER. V was clipped by 0 bases and J by 4 bases; unmatched bases: 18. The sample is drawn from a study of blood T cell repertoires in COVID-19. For the study at large: There were acute and convalescent COVID-19 samples, and they came from the United States, Italy and Spain.

The chain has TRBV4-3 and TRBJ2-3, with TRBD2 matching 8 bases. Material for sequencing was peripheral blood. This receptor was identified in a woman between 40 and 55 years old with acute or convalescent COVID-19. CDR3 nucleotides: TGCGCCAGCAGCCAAGACATCGGGGCCGGGGGGGCAAGCAGGGCAGATACGCAGTATTTT. Translation: CASSQDIGAGGASRADTQYF.